Following are 13 T cell receptor beta chains from one sample sequenced in a study of shared clonotypes between healthy human individuals. Clones were sequenced by immunoSEQ multiplex PCR, and TCRdb holds only the in-frame ones, with some missing. The repertoire holds about 470,000 clones, with 70% to 80% as singletons. The material sequenced was PBMCs. These receptors were collected from a woman between 40 and 50 years old in good health. Some clones in this sample may be carry-over from other donors' samples.

V usage is TRBV5-1 and J usage is TRBJ2-1, with D uncertain. This CDR3 region has 14 residues. Germline V gives CDR1 SGHRS, CDR2 YFSETQ. V was clipped by 5 bases and J by 4 bases, with 13 bases between them. CDR3 nucleotide sequence: TGCGCCAGCAGTCCCCCGGACGGATACAATGAGCAGTTCTTC. This sequence encodes CASSPPDGYNEQFF.

The rearrangement joins TRBV7-2 to TRBJ2-7; TRBD2 matches 11 bases. V lost 6 bases to trimming and J lost 5 bases; unmatched junction nucleotides: 6. The germline CDR1 and CDR2 sequences are SGHTA and FQGNSA. There are 14 residues in the CDR3. The CDR3 DNA reads as TGTGCCAGCAGATCACTAGCGGGAGAAGACGAGCAGTACTTC. This encodes CASRSLAGEDEQYF.

The rearrangement links TRBV6-4 to TRBJ2-3; D remains unclear. The CDR3 spans 13 residues. CDR1 MRHNA and CDR2 SNTAGT come from the germline V gene. Trimming took 8 bases from V and 2 from J, leaving 11 bases between them. Here the CDR3 DNA reads TGTGCCAGCTCACCTACACCCACAGATACGCAGTATTTT. Its protein product is CASSPTPTDTQYF.

The chain links TRBV28 to TRBJ2-3, with TRBD2 as a possible D gene (6 bases). The V and J ends lost 1 base and 2 bases respectively, with 13 bases between them. There are 16 residues in the CDR3. Germline V gene sequence: CDR1 MDHEN, CDR2 SYDVKM. CDR3 in amino acids: CASSLSGLALTDTQYF. The CDR3 DNA reads as TGTGCCAGCAGTTTATCGGGGCTAGCGCTCACAGATACGCAGTATTTT.

This chain joins TRBV5-1 and TRBJ1-4; the D gene is possibly TRBD1 (6 bases). CDR3 size: 14 residues. V lost 4 bases to trimming and J lost 8 bases, with 15 bases between them. The germline V gene has CDR1 SGHRS and CDR2 YFSETQ. CDR3 DNA sequence: TGCGCCAGCAGCCCAGGGGTGGGCCAAGAAAAACTGTTTTTT. This encodes CASSPGVGQEKLFF.

This clone was counted between two and nine times. This rearrangement joins TRBV7-3 to TRBJ2-2; D call uncertain. The V gene's germline CDR1 is SGHTA and CDR2 FQGTGA. The CDR3 is made up of 13 amino acids. V was clipped by 5 bases and J by 3 bases, with 7 bases between them. As DNA, the CDR3 is TGTGCCAGCAGCGAGGAACACACCGGGGAGCTGTTTTTT. It specifies CASSEEHTGELFF.

This clone was detected once. For the CDR3, the DNA is TGTGCCAGCAGTGAAGCGCGCGGGAGGTATGGCTACACCTTC. Its translation: CASSEARGRYGYTF. This chain uses TRBV6-1 with TRBJ1-2; D not certain. Between the trimmed V and J ends, which lost 0 bases and 5 bases, there was a span of 10 bases. Germline V gene sequence: CDR1 MNHNS, CDR2 SASEGT. The CDR3 is made up of 14 amino acids.

V gene TRBV5-6 combines with J gene TRBJ1-4, with 8 bases lining up with TRBD1. The V gene's germline CDR1 is SGHDT and CDR2 YYEEEE. The CDR3 has 18 residues. Trimming took 4 bases from V and 7 from J; bases not matched to a gene: 18. The CDR3 region has the DNA TGTGCCAGCAGCACGCTGGGAGGCCGGCAGGGGGCGTTTGAAAAACTGTTTTTT. Translated: CASSTLGGRQGAFEKLFF.

The chain links TRBV9 to TRBJ2-5; 12 bases match TRBD2. Germline CDR1 is SGDLS and CDR2 is YYNGEE. V lost 3 bases, J lost 0 bases, and 6 bases stayed unmatched. The CDR3 runs 17 residues. CDR3 sequence reads: CASSDGLAGMYQETQYF. As DNA, the CDR3 is TGTGCCAGCAGCGACGGACTAGCGGGAATGTACCAAGAGACCCAGTACTTC.

Comment on this clone: Different DNA sequences within this sample yield the same CDR3. The V call is TRBV30, the J call TRBJ2-5; D gene ambiguous. The CDR3 contains 11 residues. Trimming shortened V by 0 bases and J by 5 bases, and 4 bases separated the two germline ends. Per germline, CDR1 GTSNPN and CDR2 SVGIG (reference sequence). The CDR3 is CAWSVRETQYF. The CDR3 DNA sequence: TGTGCCTGGAGTGTGAGGGAGACCCAGTACTTC.

This chain joins TRBV9 and TRBJ2-5; D is ambiguous. Trimming stripped 0 bases from V and 0 bases from J, with 3 bases between. Germline values: CDR1 SGDLS, CDR2 YYNGEE. The CDR3 covers 13 residues. CDR3: CASSVGYQETQYF. The CDR3 DNA reads TGTGCCAGCAGCGTAGGGTACCAAGAGACCCAGTACTTC.

CDR3 DNA: TGTGCCAGCAGCCGAAGTGGGGACGTAAGCACCTACGAGCAGTACTTC. Its protein product is CASSRSGDVSTYEQYF. The rearrangement links TRBV4-2 to TRBJ2-7; D could derive from TRBD1 or TRBD2 (5 bases each). Germline assignment: CDR1 LGHNA and CDR2 YNFKEQ. V lost 4 bases and J lost 2, with 18 bases in between. The CDR3 is 16 amino acids.

This sequence joins TRBV27 and TRBJ2-7; tentatively, D is TRBD2 (6 bases). Trimming pared 2 bases from V and 6 bases from J, leaving 14 bases between. The V gene's germline CDR1 is MNHEY and CDR2 SMNVEV (reference sequence). This CDR3 spans 14 amino acids. This chain's CDR3 is CASSLLLGGSEQYF. CDR3 DNA sequence: TGTGCCAGCAGTTTACTGTTGGGGGGATCCGAGCAGTACTTC.